Listed below are T cell receptor beta chains from one sample, sequenced in a study of cytomegalovirus exposure and HLA in healthy donors. The repertoire was sequenced with immunoSEQ multiplex PCR; TCRdb's copy has only in-frame clones and lacks some. The sample contains more than 110,000 clones, about 94% of which appear only once. Specimen: PBMCs. The receptors were gathered from a man younger than 35 in good health and CMV-seropositive. Each CDR3 is given with its conserved first and last residue. Fields, in order: V gene, D gene, clone size, J gene, CDR3 protein, CDR3 DNA. The D gene is left open where the match is weak. Clone size, where shown, is once, few, many, or a class for clones that have expanded.

V: TRBV2
D: TRBD2
size: NA
J: TRBJ2-7
CDR3: CASSKREGAYEQYF
DNA: TGTGCCAGCAGTAAGCGGGAGGGCGCATACGAGCAGTACTTC

V: TRBV6-5
D: TRBD2
size: NA
J: TRBJ2-1
CDR3: CASSYSGTSVDNEQFF
DNA: TGTGCCAGCAGTTACTCCGGGACTAGCGTAGACAATGAGCAGTTCTTC

V: TRBV5-8
D: NA
size: NA
J: TRBJ2-2
CDR3: CASSLIDGRTVTGELFF
DNA: TGTGCCAGCAGCTTGATTGACGGGAGAACGGTCACCGGGGAGCTGTTTTTT

V: TRBV7-2
D: TRBD2
size: NA
J: TRBJ2-1
CDR3: CASRLALTYNEQFF
DNA: TGTGCCAGCAGACTAGCGCTAACCTACAATGAGCAGTTCTTC

V: TRBV27
D: NA
size: NA
J: TRBJ2-1
CDR3: CASRGGVGQFF
DNA: TGTGCCAGCAGGGGGGGAGTCGGGCAGTTCTTC

V: TRBV2
D: NA
size: NA
J: TRBJ2-7
CDR3: CASRRVQIYEQYF
DNA: TGTGCCAGCAGACGGGTCCAAATCTACGAGCAGTACTTC

V: TRBV5-1
D: TRBD1
size: NA
J: TRBJ2-6
CDR3: CASGNTGTASSGANVLTF
DNA: TGCGCCAGCGGCAACACCGGGACAGCTAGCTCTGGGGCCAACGTCCTGACTTTC

V: TRBV10-1
D: NA
size: NA
J: TRBJ2-7
CDR3: CASSESYRSKFMEQYF
DNA: TGCGCCAGCAGTGAGTCGTACAGGTCGAAGTTTATGGAGCAGTACTTC

V: TRBV30
D: TRBD2
size: NA
J: TRBJ2-7
CDR3: CAWRTGAGGFYEQYF
DNA: TGTGCCTGGAGGACCGGAGCGGGAGGTTTCTACGAGCAGTACTTC

V: TRBV2
D: TRBD1
size: NA
J: TRBJ1-5
CDR3: CASRGGQGNQPQHF
DNA: TGTGCCAGCAGAGGGGGACAGGGGAATCAGCCCCAGCATTTT

V: TRBV9
D: TRBD2
size: NA
J: TRBJ2-3
CDR3: CASSVAGGGADTQYF
DNA: TGTGCCAGCAGCGTAGCGGGGGGGGGCGCAGATACGCAGTATTTT

V: TRBV2
D: NA
size: NA
J: TRBJ2-1
CDR3: CASIATDEQFF
DNA: TGTGCCAGCATAGCGACCGATGAGCAGTTCTTC

V: TRBV27
D: TRBD1
size: NA
J: TRBJ2-1
CDR3: CASSPSGTVFNEQFF
DNA: TGTGCCAGCAGTCCATCCGGGACAGTGTTCAATGAGCAGTTCTTC

V: TRBV5-4
D: TRBD2
size: NA
J: TRBJ2-5
CDR3: CASSTGLAGGETQYF
DNA: TGTGCCAGCAGCACTGGACTAGCGGGAGGAGAGACCCAGTACTTC

V: TRBV14
D: TRBD1
size: once
J: TRBJ1-1
CDR3: CASSHYRGYTEAFF
DNA: TGTGCCAGCAGCCACTACAGGGGGTACACTGAAGCTTTCTTT

V: TRBV4-2
D: NA
size: once
J: TRBJ2-7
CDR3: CASSQASGVDYEQYF
DNA: TGTGCCAGCAGCCAGGCCTCGGGGGTTGATTACGAGCAGTACTTC

V: TRBV2
D: TRBD1
size: NA
J: TRBJ1-5
CDR3: CAGGQGGDQPQHF
DNA: TGTGCCGGGGGACAGGGAGGGGATCAGCCCCAGCATTTT

V: TRBV28
D: TRBD1
size: once
J: TRBJ2-1
CDR3: CASSTTGVSYNEQFF
DNA: TGTGCCAGCAGTACTACAGGGGTTTCCTACAATGAGCAGTTCTTC

V: TRBV13
D: NA
size: NA
J: TRBJ1-3
CDR3: CASSSGLPGNTIYF
DNA: TGTGCCAGCAGCTCCGGACTGCCCGGAAACACCATATATTTT

V: TRBV5-1
D: TRBD2
size: NA
J: TRBJ2-1
CDR3: CASSLVVAGDPNEQFF
DNA: TGCGCCAGCAGCTTGGTGGTAGCGGGAGATCCCAATGAGCAGTTCTTC

V: TRBV27
D: TRBD2
size: NA
J: TRBJ2-1
CDR3: CASRVGTSGYNEQFF
DNA: TGTGCCAGCAGGGTTGGGACTAGCGGATACAATGAGCAGTTCTTC

V: TRBV5-1
D: NA
size: NA
J: TRBJ2-7
CDR3: CASSFGEAREF
DNA: TGCGCCAGCAGCTTCGGTGAGGCTAGAGAGTTC

V: TRBV5-1
D: NA
size: NA
J: TRBJ2-2
CDR3: CASSPTGGTGELFF
DNA: TGCGCCAGCAGCCCCACAGGAGGGACCGGGGAGCTGTTTTTT

V: TRBV2
D: NA
size: once
J: TRBJ2-2
CDR3: CASRDRQAGELFF
DNA: TGTGCCAGCAGGGACAGACAGGCCGGGGAGCTGTTTTTT

V: TRBV6-1
D: TRBD2
size: NA
J: TRBJ2-1
CDR3: CASSGTSGRATDLWEQFF
DNA: TGTGCCAGCAGTGGGACTAGCGGGAGGGCCACGGATTTGTGGGAGCAGTTCTTC

V: TRBV7-2
D: TRBD2
size: NA
J: TRBJ2-5
CDR3: CASSLSAAGGSETQYF
DNA: TGTGCCAGCAGCTTATCTGCAGCGGGAGGATCAGAGACCCAGTACTTC

V: TRBV18
D: TRBD1
size: NA
J: TRBJ1-1
CDR3: CASSPQQGSTEAFF
DNA: TGTGCCAGCTCACCGCAACAGGGGAGCACTGAAGCTTTCTTT

V: TRBV6-5
D: NA
size: few
J: TRBJ2-6
CDR3: CAIHTGSGANVLTF
DNA: TGTGCCATCCACACAGGGTCTGGGGCCAACGTCCTGACTTTC

V: TRBV7-2
D: NA
size: NA
J: TRBJ2-7
CDR3: CASGVGVPYEQYF
DNA: TGTGCCAGCGGGGTCGGGGTTCCCTACGAGCAGTACTTC

V: TRBV14
D: TRBD2
size: NA
J: TRBJ2-1
CDR3: CASSQRSGTSGPYNEQFF
DNA: TGTGCCAGCAGCCAACGAAGCGGTACTAGCGGGCCATACAATGAGCAGTTCTTC

V: TRBV18
D: NA
size: once
J: TRBJ1-2
CDR3: CASSLATGTDGYTF
DNA: TGTGCCAGCTCACTCGCAACAGGGACCGATGGCTACACCTTC